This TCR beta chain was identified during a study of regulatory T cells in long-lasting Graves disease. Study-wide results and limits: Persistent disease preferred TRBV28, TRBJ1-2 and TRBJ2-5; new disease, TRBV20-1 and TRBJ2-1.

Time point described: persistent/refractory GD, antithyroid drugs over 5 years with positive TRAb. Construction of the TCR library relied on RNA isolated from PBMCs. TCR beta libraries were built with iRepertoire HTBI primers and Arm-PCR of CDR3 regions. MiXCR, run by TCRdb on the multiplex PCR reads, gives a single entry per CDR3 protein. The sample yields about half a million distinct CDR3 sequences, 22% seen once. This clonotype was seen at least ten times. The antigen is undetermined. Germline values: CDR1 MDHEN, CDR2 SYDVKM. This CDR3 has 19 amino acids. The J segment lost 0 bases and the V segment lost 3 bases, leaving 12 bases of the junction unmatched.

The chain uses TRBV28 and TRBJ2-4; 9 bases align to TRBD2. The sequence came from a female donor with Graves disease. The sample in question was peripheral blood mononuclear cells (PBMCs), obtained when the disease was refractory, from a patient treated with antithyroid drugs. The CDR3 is CASSFVYDLAGQAKNIQYF. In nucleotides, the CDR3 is TGTGCCAGCAGTTTTGTTTATGACCTAGCGGGACAAGCCAAAAACATTCAGTACTTC.